Shown below are 9 T cell receptor beta chains from a single sample sequenced in a study of cytomegalovirus exposure and HLA in healthy donors. Primers for the PCR totalled 60 Vbeta and 13 Jbeta. Clones were read by immunoSEQ multiplex PCR, and TCRdb kept only the in-frame ones, dropping some. The sample yields some 96,000 clones, 64% seen once. The specimen was PBMCs. All receptors derive from a man in his fifties or sixties in good health and CMV-seronegative.

J is TRBJ1-2 and V is TRBV2; D uncertain. Germline V lookup: CDR1 SNHLY, CDR2 FYNNEI. V lost 4 bases and J 3 bases, leaving 12 bases between the germline ends. This CDR3 comprises 14 residues. CDR3 loop: CASSAGRVDYGYTF. The DNA for the CDR3 is TGTGCCAGCAGTGCGGGAAGGGTCGACTATGGCTACACCTTC.

The chain is built from TRBV28 and TRBJ1-2; tentative D call: TRBD1 (6 bases). The CDR3 has 11 amino acids. Germline CDR1 and CDR2: MDHEN and SYDVKM. Between the trimmed V and J ends, which lost 11 bases and 8 bases, there was a span of 15 bases. The CDR3 loop reads CAGYRAGGYTF. In DNA, the CDR3 is TGTGCCGGGTACAGGGCGGGCGGCTACACCTTC.

This clone was counted a few times. The chain carries TRBV10-3 and TRBJ1-2, with a weak D call TRBD1 (5 bases). V was shortened by 0 bases and J by 2 bases, with 13 bases between the two germline ends. Germline CDR1 is ENHRY and CDR2 is SYGVKD. The CDR3 spans 16 residues. DNA of the CDR3: TGTGCCATCAGTGAGTCTTCGGGCAGGGCAAACTATGGCTACACCTTC. This codes for CAISESSGRANYGYTF.

The chain recombines TRBV5-4 with TRBJ2-3; the D is unclear. This CDR3 has 17 residues. V lost 4 bases and J 0 bases, leaving 18 bases between the germline ends. CDR1 SGHNT and CDR2 YYREEE come from the germline V gene (reference sequence). The DNA of the CDR3 is TGTGCCAGCAGCCCCTTTACCGAGCGAGCTAGCACAGATACGCAGTATTTT. Residues: CASSPFTERASTDTQYF.

This chain connects TRBV6-5 to TRBJ2-2; D is uncertain. Germline V CDR1 and CDR2: MNHEY, SVGAGI. This CDR3 contains 15 residues. Trimming shortened V by 0 bases and J by 1 base, and 6 bases separated the two germline ends. The DNA for the CDR3 is TGTGCCAGCAGTTACTCCCCATTGAACACCGGGGAGCTGTTTTTT. Translating gives CASSYSPLNTGELFF.

Worth noting for this clone: An end of the junction differs from the germline gene, which may be a read error. In the same sample, other DNA sequences code for this CDR3. The chain recombines TRBV19 with TRBJ1-5; tentative D call: TRBD1 (5 bases). The CDR3 extends over 15 amino acids. CDR1 is LNHDA and CDR2 is SQIVND in the germline V gene (reference sequence). The CDR3 protein is CASRIGGGDNQPQHF. The CDR3 DNA follows: TGTGCCAGTAGAATAGGAGGAGGGGACAATCAGCCCCAGCATTTT.

For the CDR3, the DNA is TGTGCCAGTAGTACCATGGTCGGGACTAGCTACGAGACCCAGTACTTC. Its translation: CASSTMVGTSYETQYF. This chain joins TRBV19 and TRBJ2-5; TRBD2 aligns across 9 bases. Germline lookup yields CDR1 LNHDA and CDR2 SQIVND (reference sequence). The CDR3 contains 16 residues. After removal of 4 bases from V and 5 bases from J, the junction contained 11 bases not matched to a gene.

This chain links TRBV5-1 with TRBJ2-3; 7 bases are a match to TRBD2. This CDR3 has 14 residues. Germline V gene sequence: CDR1 SGHRS, CDR2 YFSETQ. V was pared by 7 bases and J by 0 bases, with 5 bases of the junction left unmatched. The chain's CDR3 is CASAAGSSTDTQYF. The CDR3, as DNA: TGCGCCAGCGCAGCGGGATCTAGCACAGATACGCAGTATTTT.

The chain employs TRBV2 and TRBJ1-3; D not certain. Looked up from germline, CDR1 is SNHLY and CDR2 is FYNNEI. CDR3 length: 14 residues. With 7 bases removed from V and 0 bases from J, the gap between germline ends came to 10 bases. The CDR3 loop is CASKMRDSGNTIYF. DNA for the CDR3: TGTGCCAGCAAGATGAGAGACTCTGGAAACACCATATATTTT. The complete variable domain, with remaining parts taken from reference TRBV2 and TRBJ1-3, reads EPEVTQTPSHQVTQMGQEVILRCVPISNHLYFYWYRQILGQKVEFLVSFYNNEISEKSEIFDDQFSVERPDGSNFTLKIRSTKLEDSAMYFCASKMRDSGNTIYFGEGSWLTVV.